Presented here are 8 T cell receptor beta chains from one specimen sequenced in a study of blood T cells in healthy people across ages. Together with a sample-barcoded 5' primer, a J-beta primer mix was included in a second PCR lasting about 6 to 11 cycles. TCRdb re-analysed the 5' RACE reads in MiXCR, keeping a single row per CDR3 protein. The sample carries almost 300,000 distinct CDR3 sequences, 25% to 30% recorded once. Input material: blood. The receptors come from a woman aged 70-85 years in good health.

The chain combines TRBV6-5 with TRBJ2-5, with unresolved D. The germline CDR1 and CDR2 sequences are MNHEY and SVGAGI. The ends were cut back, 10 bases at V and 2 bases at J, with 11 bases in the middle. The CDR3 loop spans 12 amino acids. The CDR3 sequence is CAIRAPQETQYF. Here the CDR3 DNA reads TGTGCCATCCGTGCCCCTCAAGAGACCCAGTACTTC.

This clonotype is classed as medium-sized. The CDR3 protein is CSARDEAVNTEAFF. CDR3 in DNA: TGCAGTGCTAGAGATGAGGCGGTGAACACTGAAGCTTTCTTT. The chain uses TRBV20-1 and TRBJ1-1; no firm D call. Germline V gives CDR1 DFQATT, CDR2 SNEGSKA (reference sequence). Trimming left V 0 bases short and J 0 bases short, with 8 bases between. The CDR3 sequence is 14 residues long.

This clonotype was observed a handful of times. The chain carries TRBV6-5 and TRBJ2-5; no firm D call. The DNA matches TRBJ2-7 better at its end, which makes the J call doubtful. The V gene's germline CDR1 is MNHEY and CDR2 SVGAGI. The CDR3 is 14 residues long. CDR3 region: CASSYSRKGSEQYF. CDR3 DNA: TGTGCCAGCAGTTACTCGCGGAAGGGTTCCGAGCAGTACTTC.

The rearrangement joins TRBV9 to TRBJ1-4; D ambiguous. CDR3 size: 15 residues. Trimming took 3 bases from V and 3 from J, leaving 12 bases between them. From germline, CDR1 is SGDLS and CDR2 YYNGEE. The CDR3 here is CASSGGMRANEKLFF. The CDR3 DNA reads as TGTGCCAGCAGCGGAGGGATGAGGGCTAATGAAAAACTGTTTTTT.

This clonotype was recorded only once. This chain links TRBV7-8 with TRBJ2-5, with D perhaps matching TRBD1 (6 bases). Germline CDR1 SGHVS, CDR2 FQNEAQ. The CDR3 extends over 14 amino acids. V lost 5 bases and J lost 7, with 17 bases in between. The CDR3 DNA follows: TGTGCCAGCAGCCGAACAGGGAATCGAGGGACCCAGTACTTC. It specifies CASSRTGNRGTQYF.

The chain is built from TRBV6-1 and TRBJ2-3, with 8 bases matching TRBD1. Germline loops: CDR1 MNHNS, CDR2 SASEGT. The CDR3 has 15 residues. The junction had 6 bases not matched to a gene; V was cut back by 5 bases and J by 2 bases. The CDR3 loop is CASSLAGGYTDTQYF. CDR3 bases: TGTGCCAGCAGTCTAGCAGGGGGCTACACAGATACGCAGTATTTT.

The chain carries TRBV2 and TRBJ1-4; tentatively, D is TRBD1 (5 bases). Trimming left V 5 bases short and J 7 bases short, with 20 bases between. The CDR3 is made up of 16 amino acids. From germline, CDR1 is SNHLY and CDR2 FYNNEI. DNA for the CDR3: TGTGCCAGCAGTAGGGGCACCCGGACCGAAAGTGAAAAACTGTTTTTT. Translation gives CASSRGTRTESEKLFF.

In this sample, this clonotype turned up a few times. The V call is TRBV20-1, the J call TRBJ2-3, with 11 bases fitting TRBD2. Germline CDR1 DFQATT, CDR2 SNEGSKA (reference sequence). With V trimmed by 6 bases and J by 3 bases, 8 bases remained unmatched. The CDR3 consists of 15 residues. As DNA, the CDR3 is TGCAGTGCCAGCCCTGCTAGCGGGGGGACAGATACGCAGTATTTT. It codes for CSASPASGGTDTQYF.